Described below is a single T cell receptor (beta chain) sequence and its context. The data originate from a study of blood T cell repertoires in COVID-19. Study-level background: The origin of the acute and convalescent COVID-19 samples was the United States, Italy and Spain. PBMCs, B-cell-depleted T cells, or T cells were the source of the cDNA or gDNA that made up the material.

This CDR3 region has 16 residues. In germline, CDR1 is SGDLS, CDR2 YYNGEE. V gave up 0 bases and J gave up 4 bases; unmatched junction bases: 6. In the authors' workflow: Estimation of nucleated cell counts relied on the amplification of reference gene primers. Libraries were prepared by immunoSEQ multiplex PCR; TCRdb keeps only in-frame clonotypes and omits some of them. V and J calls and clone size are as listed in that table; D and trimming were resolved from the DNA. The sample consists of 110,000 or so clones, about nine tenths of them appearing once. The chain links TRBV9 to TRBJ2-3, with 9 bases lining up with TRBD1. The clonotype comes from a human donor in a cohort sampled during active COVID-19. Sequencing was done on a sample of peripheral blood. The chain's CDR3 is CASSVEGQGNADTQYF. The CDR3 DNA reads as TGTGCCAGCAGCGTAGAGGGACAGGGCAACGCAGATACGCAGTATTTT.